This is a list of T cell receptor beta chains from one sample in a study of T cell responses to AZD1222 COVID-19 vaccine. Generated by immunoSEQ multiplex PCR, the TCRdb table keeps only in-frame clones and is missing some. The top ten hold about 10% of the sample, which has about 70,000 clones, 65% to 85% seen once. The sample consisted of peripheral blood, taken on day 0 of AZD1222 vaccination. Receptor source: an adult in good health. The CDR3 runs from the conserved cysteine through the conserved F or W. Each record gives: J gene, V gene, CDR3 length, CDR3 protein.

J: TRBJ1-1; V: TRBV11-2; length: 16; CDR3: CASSLFRGFDNTEAFF
J: TRBJ1-4; V: TRBV18; length: 16; CDR3: CASSPDVWRPNEKLFF
J: TRBJ1-1; V: TRBV29-1; length: 14; CDR3: CSVGRGVMNTEAFF
J: TRBJ2-2; V: TRBV25-1; length: 16; CDR3: CASSEGAVGNTGELFF
J: TRBJ2-1; V: TRBV27; length: 14; CDR3: CASSSQQGYNEQFF
J: TRBJ2-1; V: TRBV28; length: 15; CDR3: CASSFSGGALNEQFF
J: TRBJ2-7; V: TRBV19; length: 14; CDR3: CASSEQVRGNEQYF
J: TRBJ2-3; V: TRBV6-5; length: 15; CDR3: CASSYRRGPTDTQYF
J: TRBJ2-7; V: TRBV4-2; length: 18; CDR3: CASSQGFLRARSSYEQYF
J: TRBJ2-7; V: TRBV12-3/TRBV12-4; length: 12; CDR3: CASGQGEYEQYF
J: TRBJ1-1; V: TRBV28; length: 12; CDR3: CASSLWADGADF
J: TRBJ1-1; V: TRBV28; length: 12; CDR3: CASGRANTEAFF
J: TRBJ2-7; V: TRBV12-3/TRBV12-4; length: 12; CDR3: CASRRDTYEQYF
J: TRBJ2-5; V: TRBV5-1; length: 15; CDR3: CASSWTRASGETQYF